The 25 T cell receptor beta chains below come from one sample, sequenced in a study of blood T cells in healthy people across ages. Then a second PCR, running roughly 7 to 11 cycles, was carried out with a sample-barcoded 5' primer and a J-beta primer mix. TCRdb independently ran MiXCR on the 5' RACE reads; one entry per CDR3 protein. Among approximately 680,000 distinct CDR3 sequences listed, 32% were seen once. Input material: blood. The receptors here all came from a woman aged 80 or over in good health.

This clonotype has a handful of counts. The chain links TRBV6-1 to TRBJ2-7, with TRBD1 matching 9 bases. The junction had 5 bases not matched to a gene; V was cut back by 4 bases and J by 7 bases. The CDR3 contains 13 residues. The germline gives CDR1 MNHNS, CDR2 SASEGT. CDR3 sequence: CASSVDRGGEQYF. CDR3 in DNA: TGTGCCAGCAGTGTGGACAGGGGTGGTGAGCAGTACTTC.

This clonotype came up a few times. The chain employs TRBV5-1 and TRBJ2-2; 9 nucleotides match TRBD1. Germline V CDR1 and CDR2: SGHRS, YFSETQ. The CDR3 consists of 16 residues. Germline trimming cut 6 bases from V and 5 bases from J; bases unmatched to any gene: 11. The CDR3 reads CASNLLPGQGTGELFF. CDR3 DNA: TGCGCCAGCAACTTATTACCGGGACAGGGTACCGGGGAGCTGTTTTTT.

This clonotype has a count of ten or more. The chain links TRBV7-6 to TRBJ2-3; possibly TRBD1 for D (6 bases). The CDR3 has 14 amino acids. Germline values: CDR1 SGHVS, CDR2 FNYEAQ. Trimming took 5 bases from V and 1 from J, leaving 10 bases between them. CDR3 region: CASSQGPGTDTQYF. In DNA, the CDR3 is TGTGCCAGCAGCCAGGGGCCCGGCACAGATACGCAGTATTTT.

This clonotype was observed many times. The chain has TRBV6-5 and TRBJ1-6; no reliable D call. The V end was cut by 0 bases, the J end by 9 bases, with 12 bases between. Per germline, CDR1 MNHEY and CDR2 SVGAGI. The CDR3 covers 15 residues. CDR3 sequence: CASSYSDSKGSPLHF. The CDR3 DNA is TGTGCCAGCAGTTACTCGGACTCTAAGGGTTCACCCCTCCACTTT.

This clonotype appeared many times. The gene calls are TRBV12-3 or TRBV12-4 and TRBJ1-1; weak D call: TRBD1 (6 bases). This CDR3 has 14 amino acids. V lost 4 bases, J lost 4 bases, and 13 bases lay in between. This chain's CDR3 is CASSSLGQRTEAFF. DNA of the CDR3: TGTGCCAGCAGTTCTCTCGGACAGCGCACTGAAGCTTTCTTT.

This clonotype was recorded many times. The chain combines TRBV20-1 with TRBJ2-1; TRBD2 matches 10 bases. The V gene's germline CDR1 is DFQATT and CDR2 SNEGSKA (reference sequence). The junction had 6 bases not matched to a gene; V was cut back by 3 bases and J by 4 bases. This CDR3 comprises 15 residues. CDR3 region: CSASSLAGSYNEQFF. CDR3 nucleotide sequence: TGCAGTGCTAGCTCACTAGCGGGATCATACAATGAGCAGTTCTTC.

This clonotype was seen only a few times. CDR3 in amino acids: CASSYRGLNEQYF. CDR3 sequence (DNA): TGTGCCAGCAGCTACCGGGGGCTTAATGAGCAGTACTTC. The chain is built from TRBV3-1 and TRBJ2-7, with D perhaps matching TRBD1 or TRBD2 (6 bases each). Germline assignment: CDR1 LGHDT and CDR2 YNNKEL (reference sequence). The CDR3 spans 13 residues. Trimming pared 5 bases from V and 7 bases from J, leaving 15 bases between.

The chain joins TRBV30 to TRBJ1-1; D remains ambiguous. The germline V gene has CDR1 GTSNPN and CDR2 SVGIG (reference sequence). Trimming shortened V by 2 bases and J by 3 bases, and 13 bases separated the two germline ends. CDR3 length: 14 residues. CDR3 nucleotides: TGTGCCTGGAGTTCCGGGCGTGGGTACACTGAAGCTTTCTTT. It is translated as CAWSSGRGYTEAFF.

This clonotype was recorded at least ten times. This rearrangement joins TRBV7-6 to TRBJ2-7, with a tentative D call TRBD1 (5 bases). V lost 0 bases, J lost 2 bases, and 11 bases lay in between. Germline CDR1 is SGHVS and CDR2 is FNYEAQ. The CDR3 is 15 amino acids. CDR3 sequence reads: CASSLAAGSAYEQYF. As DNA, the CDR3 is TGTGCCAGCAGCTTAGCAGCAGGGTCGGCCTACGAGCAGTACTTC.

Note on this clonotype: The junction departs from the called germline gene at one end, perhaps through a read error. The rearrangement links TRBV7-9 to TRBJ2-1; no clear D. The length of the CDR3 is 10 residues. Germline V gives CDR1 SEHNR, CDR2 FQNEAQ (reference sequence). CDR3: CTSSLGEQFF. The CDR3 DNA reads as TGTACCAGCAGCCTAGGTGAGCAGTTCTTC.

This clonotype has a count of ten or more. J is TRBJ1-2 and V is TRBV7-2; 8 bases match TRBD1. The CDR3 is made up of 15 amino acids. V shed 2 bases and J 10 bases; nucleotides not matched to a gene: 12. CDR1 is SGHTA, CDR2 FQGNSA, per germline. This CDR3 reads CASSLRVAGGADYTF. The CDR3 DNA reads TGTGCCAGCAGCTTAAGAGTGGCAGGGGGCGCGGACTACACCTTC. Full variable domain (outside the CDR3, taken from reference TRBV7-2 and TRBJ1-2): GAGVSQSPSNKVTEKGKDVELRCDPISGHTALYWYRQSLGQGLEFLIYFQGNSAPDKSGLPSDRFSAERTGGSVSTLTIQRTQQEDSAVYLCASSLRVAGGADYTFGSGTRLTVV.

J is TRBJ2-2 and V is TRBV20-1; 10 bases fit TRBD2. This CDR3 is built from 13 residues. The J segment lost 6 bases and the V segment lost 6 bases, leaving 4 bases of the junction unmatched. Germline values: CDR1 DFQATT, CDR2 SNEGSKA (reference sequence). Written as DNA, the CDR3 is TGCAGTGCGTCCGGGACTAGCGCCGGGGAGCTGTTTTTT. Translating it yields CSASGTSAGELFF.

With respect to this clonotype: With a much larger clone just one base away, this may be a read error. CDR3 nucleotides: TGTGCCAGCAGCGATACAGGGACTCGATACAATGGGCAGTTCTTC. Translation gives CASSDTGTRYNGQFF. The rearrangement uses TRBV7-3 and TRBJ2-1; D is tentatively TRBD1 or TRBD2 (6 bases each). The CDR3 has 15 amino acids. Per germline, CDR1 SGHTA and CDR2 FQGTGA.

This clonotype was found many times. The rearrangement joins TRBV6-5 to TRBJ2-7, with D possibly TRBD1 on 6 matching bases. Germline values: CDR1 MNHEY, CDR2 SVGAGI. CDR3 length: 18 amino acids. Trimming stripped 0 bases from V and 2 bases from J, with 20 bases between. Here the CDR3 reads CASSYSMSVRDNPYEQYF. CDR3 nucleotides: TGTGCCAGCAGTTACTCGATGTCGGTTCGGGACAACCCCTACGAGCAGTACTTC.

A remark on this clonotype: Given a much more abundant clone one base away, this may be a read error. The chain uses TRBV21-1 and TRBJ2-7; the tabulated D call, TRBD2, remains unverified against the DNA. TRBV21-1 has pseudogene status. The CDR3 extends over 16 amino acids. The CDR3 nucleotides read TGTGCCAACAGCAAAGGGCGAAAGGGCTCCTCCTACGAGCAGTACTTC. It translates to CANSKGRKGSSYEQYF.

At least ten counts were recorded for this clonotype. A much larger clone is a single base away; this may be a read error. V is TRBV7-9 and J is TRBJ2-3; D might be TRBD1 (5 bases). The CDR3 is 15 residues long. The V gene lost 1 base and the J gene lost 0 bases, with 8 bases spanning the gap. From germline, CDR1 is SEHNR and CDR2 FQNEAQ (reference sequence). The CDR3 loop is CASSLDRQSTDTQYF. In DNA form, the CDR3 reads TGTGCCAGCAGCTTAGACCGACAGAGCACAGATACGCAGTATTTT.

Remarks on this clonotype: Its ends do not fully match the called genes, so a read error is possible. The genes are TRBV18 and TRBJ2-3; weak D call: TRBD2 (5 bases). Looked up from germline, CDR1 is KGHSH and CDR2 is LQKENI. The CDR3 covers 13 residues. CDR3 DNA sequence: TGTGCCAACTCACAGCGGAACACAGATACGCAGTATTTT. Translated: CANSQRNTDTQYF.

At least ten counts were recorded for this clonotype. The rearrangement joins TRBV6-1 to TRBJ2-7; the D gene could be TRBD1 or TRBD2 (5 bases each). The CDR3 extends over 13 amino acids. Germline V gene lookup returns CDR1 MNHNS and CDR2 SASEGT. Trimming took off 4 bases at V and 6 bases at J, with 13 bases between the two ends. CDR3 coding DNA: TGTGCCAGCAGTGGGGGGTACAACACCGAGCAGTACTTC. Translation: CASSGGYNTEQYF.

This clonotype showed up many times. V usage is TRBV28 and J usage is TRBJ2-7, with no clear D. Germline values: CDR1 MDHEN, CDR2 SYDVKM. The CDR3 contains 16 residues. The V gene lost 1 base and the J gene lost 0 bases, with 13 bases spanning the gap. The CDR3 loop reads CASSLSGRLGSYEQYF. The CDR3, as DNA: TGTGCCAGCAGTTTATCCGGCAGATTGGGCTCCTACGAGCAGTACTTC.

The V gene is TRBV5-1, the J gene TRBJ1-2; the D gene is possibly TRBD1 (5 bases). The CDR3 runs to 12 residues. Germline loops: CDR1 SGHRS, CDR2 YFSETQ. V was shortened by 0 bases and J by 10 bases, with 10 bases between the two germline ends. CDR3 protein: CASSLAPGTYTF. CDR3 nucleotides: TGCGCCAGCAGCTTGGCGCCAGGGACCTACACCTTC.

This clonotype was detected ten times or more. The chain carries TRBV7-8 and TRBJ2-7; weak D call: TRBD1 (6 bases). Trimming removed 2 bases from V and 4 bases from J, with 18 bases in between. The CDR3 extends over 16 amino acids. The germline V gene encodes CDR1 SGHVS and CDR2 FQNEAQ. DNA of the CDR3: TGTGCCAGCAGCTTACCCCAGAGGGGGAGAGAGTACGAGCAGTACTTC. Protein sequence: CASSLPQRGREYEQYF.

V gene TRBV29-1 combines with J gene TRBJ2-7; TRBD1 matches at 10 bases. There are 15 residues in the CDR3. V shed 4 bases, J shed 4 bases, and the junction held 10 bases outside the gene matches. Germline V gene lookup returns CDR1 SQVTM and CDR2 ANQGSEA. The CDR3 DNA is TGCAGCGTTGCCCTCCCGGACAGGGGGTTTTACGAGCAGTACTTC. It specifies CSVALPDRGFYEQYF.

This clonotype was recorded a few times. This chain uses TRBV30 with TRBJ1-3; possible D gene TRBD1, 6 bases. This CDR3 is built from 16 residues. Germline V CDR1 and CDR2: GTSNPN, SVGIG (reference sequence). V was trimmed by 1 base and J by 4 bases, leaving 17 bases between them. CDR3 DNA: TGTGCCTGGAGTGCAACTACAGTAGGGACAGGAAACACCATATATTTT. Protein: CAWSATTVGTGNTIYF.

A word on this clonotype: Since a much larger clone is just one base distant, this may be a read error. The rearrangement links TRBV9 to TRBJ2-1; TRBD2 matches at 10 bases. The germline V gene has CDR1 SGDLS and CDR2 YYNGEE. The CDR3 runs to 16 residues. V lost 3 bases, J lost 11 bases, and 14 bases stayed unmatched. Here the CDR3 DNA reads TGTGCCAGCAGCGCGATCGTAGGGACTAGCGTCACCAAGCAGTTCTTC. It is translated as CASSAIVGTSVTKQFF.

The sample holds a few counts of this clonotype. The CDR3 nucleotides are TGTGCCAGCAGCTTAGCGACAGGGGGCCCCTATGGCTACACCTTC. Translated, it gives CASSLATGGPYGYTF. The chain is built from TRBV7-8 and TRBJ1-2; 10 bases are a match to TRBD1. The germline V gene encodes CDR1 SGHVS and CDR2 FQNEAQ. The CDR3 totals 15 residues. V lost 0 bases and J lost 4; bases outside the gene matches: 2.